This T cell receptor (beta chain) was obtained from a study of cytomegalovirus exposure and HLA in healthy donors. Overall study results and limits: Later findings reportedly placed an Asian-associated ancestry cluster below the approximately 630-donor mean for N-insertions. Segments of the TCR beta V type were, in most cases, productive about 87% or about 30% of the time in an earlier analysis.

13 Jbeta primers and 60 Vbeta primers were used for the PCR. Profiled with immunoSEQ multiplex PCR; TCRdb holds only in-frame clones, not every one. The sample carries about 160,000 clones, about two thirds recorded once. Notes on this clone: Its antigen is unknown.

The CDR3 is 15 amino acids. Germline values: CDR1 LNHNV, CDR2 YYDKDF (reference sequence). V trimming: 3 bases; J trimming: 6 bases; junction bases outside the gene matches: 8. This TCR was recovered from a woman in her twenties or thirties in good health and CMV-seronegative. Sequencing was carried out using PBMCs. V is TRBV15 and J is TRBJ1-1; TRBD1 matches at 9 bases. CDR3 sequence: CATSRAGTGIAEAFF. For the CDR3, the DNA is TGTGCCACCAGCAGGGCCGGGACAGGGATCGCTGAAGCTTTCTTT.